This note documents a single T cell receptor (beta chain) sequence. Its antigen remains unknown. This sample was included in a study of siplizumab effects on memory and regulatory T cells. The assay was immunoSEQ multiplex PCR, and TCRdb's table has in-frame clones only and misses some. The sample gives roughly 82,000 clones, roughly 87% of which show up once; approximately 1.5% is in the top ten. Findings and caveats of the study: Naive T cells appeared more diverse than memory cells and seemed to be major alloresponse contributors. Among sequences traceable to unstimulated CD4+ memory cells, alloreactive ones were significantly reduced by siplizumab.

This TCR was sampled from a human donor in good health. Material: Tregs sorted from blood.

The CDR3 spells CASSLAHEGGNTEAFF. The CDR3 coding sequence is TGTGCCAGCAGCTTGGCCCATGAGGGAGGGAACACTGAAGCTTTCTTT. This chain links TRBV5-6 with TRBJ1-1; unclear D gene. CDR1 SGHDT and CDR2 YYEEEE come from the germline V gene. Trimming cost V 0 bases and J 1 base, with 13 bases left between them. This CDR3 spans 16 amino acids.